These 32 T cell receptor beta chains came from one sample sequenced in a study of cytomegalovirus exposure and HLA in healthy donors. PCR was performed using 60 Vbeta and 13 Jbeta primers. Libraries were prepared by immunoSEQ multiplex PCR; TCRdb keeps only in-frame clonotypes and omits some of them. The sample comprises 140,000 or so clones, 80% to 85% of which are singletons, and almost 2.5% rests with the top ten. Sequenced sample: PBMCs. Source of these receptors: a boy aged 2-15 years in good health and CMV-seronegative.

The V gene is TRBV5-8, the J gene TRBJ2-4, with 13 bases aligning to TRBD2. CDR3 size: 14 residues. Germline-derived CDR1 and CDR2 are SGHTS and YDEGEE. With 3 bases clipped from V and 13 bases from J, the junction kept 7 bases outside the gene matches. This CDR3 is CASSSWTSGSPQYF. DNA of the CDR3: TGTGCCAGCAGCTCCTGGACTAGCGGGAGTCCCCAGTACTTC. Supplemented by reference TRBV5-8 and TRBJ2-4, the full variable domain reads EAGVTQSPTHLIKTRGQQATLRCSPISGHTSVYWYQQALGLGLQFLLWYDEGEERNRGNFPPRFSGRQFPNYSSELNVNALELEDSALYLCASSSWTSGSPQYFGAGTRLSVL.

As DNA, the CDR3 is TGTGCCAGCAGTTCATTTCAGGGTAAAGCTAACTATGGCTACACCTTC. Translation: CASSSFQGKANYGYTF. The V gene is TRBV28, the J gene TRBJ1-2, with D tentatively TRBD1 (5 bases). Trimming left V 4 bases short and J 0 bases short, with 15 bases between. This CDR3 contains 16 residues. The V gene's germline CDR1 is MDHEN and CDR2 SYDVKM.

V is TRBV27 and J is TRBJ2-1; a possible D gene is TRBD1 (5 bases). This CDR3 region has 17 residues. Germline assignment: CDR1 MNHEY and CDR2 SMNVEV (reference sequence). V dropped 5 bases and J dropped 0 bases, with 17 bases sitting between them. The CDR3 bases are TGTGCCAGCAGTAGCCCCCTCTGGGGCAGCTCCTACAATGAGCAGTTCTTC. This sequence encodes CASSSPLWGSSYNEQFF.

The genes are TRBV5-1 and TRBJ2-5, with 10 bases fitting TRBD1. The junction had 8 bases not matched to a gene; V was cut back by 4 bases and J by 5 bases. The CDR3 covers 15 residues. CDR1 is SGHRS and CDR2 is YFSETQ in the germline V gene. CDR3 sequence: CASSAGTGVGETQYF. In DNA form, the CDR3 reads TGCGCCAGCAGCGCCGGGACAGGGGTTGGTGAGACCCAGTACTTC.

This chain links TRBV19 with TRBJ2-7, with 7 bases matching TRBD2. V lost 5 bases and J lost 4; bases outside the gene matches: 5. Germline V gene data show CDR1 as LNHDA and CDR2 as SQIVND (reference sequence). CDR3 length equals 13 residues. CDR3 nucleotide sequence: TGTGCCAGTAGTCTGACGGGGGGATACGAGCAGTACTTC. As protein: CASSLTGGYEQYF.

V is TRBV30 and J is TRBJ2-5, with 10 bases fitting TRBD2. This CDR3 has 15 residues. CDR1 GTSNPN and CDR2 SVGIG come from the germline V gene (reference sequence). The J segment lost 5 bases and the V segment lost 1 base, leaving 7 bases of the junction unmatched. The CDR3 sequence: CAWSGSGGAWETQYF. The CDR3 coding sequence is TGTGCCTGGAGTGGGAGCGGGGGGGCCTGGGAGACCCAGTACTTC. Supplemented by reference TRBV30 and TRBJ2-5, the full variable domain reads SQTIHQWPATLVQPVGSPLSLECTVEGTSNPNLYWYRQAAGRGLQLLFYSVGIGQISSEVPQNLSASRPQDRQFILSSKKLLLSDSGFYLCAWSGSGGAWETQYFGPGTRLLVL.

This clone turned up a few times. CDR3 sequence (DNA): TGTGCCAGCAGCTTAGCCCAGACTAGCGGGGGAATCACAGATACGCAGTATTTT. Amino acid sequence: CASSLAQTSGGITDTQYF. This sequence joins TRBV13 and TRBJ2-3, with 12 bases that match TRBD2. The germline V gene encodes CDR1 PRHDT and CDR2 FYEKMQ (reference sequence). V lost 1 base and J lost 2; bases outside the gene matches: 7. CDR3 length: 18 residues.

V and J are TRBV9 and TRBJ2-7, with 7 bases that match TRBD1. J lost 2 bases, V lost 0 bases, and 5 bases had no gene match. Germline V gene sequence: CDR1 SGDLS, CDR2 YYNGEE. The CDR3 has 15 amino acids. The CDR3 DNA follows: TGTGCCAGCAGCGTAGAACCCCAGGGGGCCTACGAGCAGTACTTC. Amino acid sequence: CASSVEPQGAYEQYF.

The chain has TRBV6-4 and TRBJ2-3; 15 nucleotides line up with TRBD2. The CDR3 totals 15 residues. The germline V gene encodes CDR1 MRHNA and CDR2 SNTAGT. V shed 4 bases, J shed 6 bases, and the junction held 2 bases outside the gene matches. The CDR3, as DNA: TGTGCCAGCAGTGGGACTAGCGGGGGGGCCGATACGCAGTATTTT. This sequence encodes CASSGTSGGADTQYF.

This sequence joins TRBV7-9 and TRBJ2-3; 7 bases agree with TRBD1. This CDR3 is built from 15 residues. Germline assignment: CDR1 SEHNR and CDR2 FQNEAQ (reference sequence). V lost 0 bases to trimming and J lost 0 bases; unmatched junction nucleotides: 0. CDR3 residues: CASSLATGSTDTQYF. CDR3 bases: TGTGCCAGCAGCTTAGCGACAGGGAGCACAGATACGCAGTATTTT. The full variable domain, rest sourced from reference TRBV7-9 and TRBJ2-3, is DTGVSQNPRHKITKRGQNVTFRCDPISEHNRLYWYRQTLGQGPEFLTYFQNEAQLEKSRLLSDRFSAERPKGSFSTLEIQRTEQGDSAMYLCASSLATGSTDTQYFGPGTRLTVL.

This chain uses TRBV4-1 with TRBJ2-7; weak D call: TRBD1 (6 bases). From germline, CDR1 is MGHRA and CDR2 YSYEKL. Between the trimmed V and J ends, which lost 0 bases and 2 bases, there was a span of 8 bases. The CDR3 totals 14 residues. CDR3 in amino acids: CASSQDGQPYEQYF. The CDR3 nucleotides read TGCGCCAGCAGCCAAGACGGACAGCCCTACGAGCAGTACTTC.

The V gene is TRBV5-1, the J gene TRBJ2-7; 10 bases agree with TRBD2. The trim removed 4 bases at V and 3 bases at J, leaving 13 bases unmatched. The CDR3 covers 17 residues. In germline, CDR1 is SGHRS, CDR2 YFSETQ. The CDR3 loop reads CASSLLPLAGDLYEQYF. CDR3 DNA: TGCGCCAGCAGCCTTCTCCCCCTAGCGGGGGATCTCTACGAGCAGTACTTC.

The chain is built from TRBV10-1 and TRBJ2-3; D is unclear. Trimming took off 4 bases at V and 2 bases at J, with 7 bases between the two ends. Germline loops: CDR1 WNHNN, CDR2 SYGVQD (reference sequence). This CDR3 comprises 13 residues. The CDR3 sequence is CASSVTATDTQYF. The CDR3, as DNA: TGCGCCAGCAGTGTCACAGCCACAGATACGCAGTATTTT.

The chain has TRBV18 and TRBJ2-2, with 9 bases that match TRBD1. CDR1 is KGHSH, CDR2 LQKENI, per germline. Germline trimming cut 6 bases from V and 7 bases from J; bases unmatched to any gene: 12. The CDR3 contains 16 residues. The CDR3 is CASSASGTGTFGELFF. DNA for the CDR3: TGTGCCAGCTCCGCTTCAGGGACAGGGACGTTCGGGGAGCTGTTTTTT.

The rearrangement uses TRBV28 and TRBJ2-1; 16 bases are shared with TRBD2. The V and J ends lost 5 bases and 1 base, in that order; junction bases with no gene match: 17. The CDR3 has 22 amino acids. CDR1 and CDR2 from the germline V gene are MDHEN and SYDVKM. The CDR3 spells CASSQNTGTSGRAMVSYNEQFF. In DNA form, the CDR3 reads TGTGCCAGCAGTCAAAACACAGGGACTAGCGGGAGGGCTATGGTATCCTACAATGAGCAGTTCTTC.

This clone has only a few counts. V gene TRBV10-3 combines with J gene TRBJ2-1, with 7 positions matching TRBD2. The germline V gene has CDR1 ENHRY and CDR2 SYGVKD. Losses at the gene ends were 4 bases for V and 2 bases for J; bases not matched to a gene: 5. The CDR3 is 15 residues long. Here the CDR3 reads CAISARGDAYNEQFF. The CDR3 DNA reads as TGTGCCATCAGTGCTCGGGGGGACGCCTACAATGAGCAGTTCTTC.

The gene calls are TRBV28 and TRBJ1-3, with a possible D match to TRBD1 (5 bases). V gave up 3 bases and J gave up 3 bases, with 15 bases separating them. CDR1 and CDR2 from the germline V gene are MDHEN and SYDVKM. The CDR3 has 16 residues. CDR3 coding DNA: TGTGCCAGCAGTTTCTTTGGGGCTCCGGGTGGAAACACCATATATTTT. Amino acid sequence: CASSFFGAPGGNTIYF.

The rearrangement uses TRBV19 and TRBJ1-5, with TRBD1 matching over 11 bases. The CDR3 spans 16 residues. With V trimmed by 6 bases and J by 7 bases, 11 bases remained unmatched. Germline loops: CDR1 LNHDA, CDR2 SQIVND (reference sequence). The CDR3 DNA reads as TGTGCCAGTAGGAGGACAGGGGGCGTTGGTTCCCAGCCCCAGCATTTT. This encodes CASRRTGGVGSQPQHF. Drawing the rest from reference TRBV19 and TRBJ1-5, the complete variable domain is DGGITQSPKYLFRKEGQNVTLSCEQNLNHDAMYWYRQDPGQGLRLIYYSQIVNDFQKGDIAEGYSVSREKKESFPLTVTSAQKNPTAFYLCASRRTGGVGSQPQHFGDGTRLSIL.

In its sample, this clone was seen a few times. This chain links TRBV9 with TRBJ2-5; the match to TRBD1 covers 9 bases. The J call is in doubt because the DNA end fits TRBJ2-7 better. The CDR3 contains 15 residues. From germline, CDR1 is SGDLS and CDR2 YYNGEE. The CDR3 is CASSVGGGTGYEQYF. CDR3 in DNA: TGTGCCAGCAGCGTAGGGGGGGGGACAGGGTACGAGCAGTACTTC.

The count of this clone is one. At one boundary the junction diverges from the germline segment, which might be a read error. The gene calls are TRBV5-6 and TRBJ2-7; D might be TRBD1 (6 bases). Germline values: CDR1 SGHDT, CDR2 YYEEEE. The length of the CDR3 is 11 residues. CDR3 sequence: CASSFFSGVHF. Here the CDR3 DNA reads TGTGCCAGCAGCTTTTTTTCAGGGGTTCACTTC.

This clone came up once. J is TRBJ1-1 and V is TRBV19; 9 positions match TRBD1. V shed 5 bases and J 4 bases; nucleotides not matched to a gene: 11. Germline V gene lookup returns CDR1 LNHDA and CDR2 SQIVND (reference sequence). The CDR3 runs to 16 residues. CDR3 in amino acids: CASSPPTGGGVTEAFF. The CDR3 nucleotides read TGTGCCAGTAGTCCCCCGACAGGGGGTGGTGTCACTGAAGCTTTCTTT.

The chain joins TRBV5-1 to TRBJ2-7; TRBD2 agrees at 9 bases. Germline values: CDR1 SGHRS, CDR2 YFSETQ. This CDR3 region has 15 residues. Unmatched junction bases numbered 3, after V lost 1 base and J lost 1 base. CDR3 sequence reads: CASSLRSGGSYEQYF. The CDR3 DNA sequence: TGCGCCAGCAGCTTGCGGAGCGGGGGGTCCTACGAGCAGTACTTC.

The J gene is TRBJ1-2, the V gene TRBV13; unclear D gene. Germline values: CDR1 PRHDT, CDR2 FYEKMQ (reference sequence). V was pared by 3 bases and J by 6 bases, with 17 bases between. The CDR3 spans 15 residues. This chain's CDR3 is CASSLRVWTGHGYTF. The CDR3 DNA follows: TGTGCCAGCAGCTTGCGTGTTTGGACTGGCCATGGCTACACCTTC.

This clone appeared a few times. The chain couples TRBV7-9 to TRBJ2-1; no firm D call. The CDR3 totals 15 residues. Looked up from germline, CDR1 is SEHNR and CDR2 is FQNEAQ (reference sequence). V was pared by 1 base and J by 3 bases, with 10 bases between. The DNA of the CDR3 is TGTGCCAGCAGCTTAGTGGGCAGTATCTACAATGAGCAGTTCTTC. Its protein is CASSLVGSIYNEQFF.

Concerning this clone itself: In the same sample, other DNA sequences code for this CDR3. The chain combines TRBV7-6 with TRBJ1-2; 7 nucleotides agree with TRBD1. V dropped 0 bases and J dropped 8; count of bases not matched to a gene: 3. The CDR3 spans 13 residues. Germline loops: CDR1 SGHVS, CDR2 FNYEAQ. CDR3 bases: TGTGCCAGCAGCTTAGCAGGGGGCAACGGCTACACCTTC. Translating it yields CASSLAGGNGYTF.

The chain recombines TRBV7-3 with TRBJ2-7; 9 bases align to TRBD1. Germline V gene lookup returns CDR1 SGHTA and CDR2 FQGTGA. The ends lost 3 bases at V and 2 bases at J; junction bases unmatched: 2. The CDR3 spans 14 residues. CDR3 sequence (DNA): TGTGCCAGCAGCTTCGGACAGGGGACCTACGAGCAGTACTTC. This translates into CASSFGQGTYEQYF.

The chain carries TRBV18 and TRBJ2-7; 11 nucleotides match TRBD2. CDR1 KGHSH and CDR2 LQKENI come from the germline V gene. CDR3 size: 15 residues. Trimming removed 3 bases from V and 2 bases from J; junction bases left unmatched: 3. The CDR3 region has the DNA TGTGCCAGCTCACCCGGGACTAGCGGCCCCTACGAGCAGTACTTC. This gives the protein CASSPGTSGPYEQYF.

J is TRBJ2-1 and V is TRBV7-8; 14 bases agree with TRBD2. The CDR3 runs to 17 residues. Germline lookup yields CDR1 SGHVS and CDR2 FQNEAQ. V gave up 0 bases and J gave up 6 bases; unmatched junction bases: 4. DNA for the CDR3: TGTGCCAGCAGCTTAGCAAGACTAGCGGGGGGGCCCAATGAGCAGTTCTTC. Translating gives CASSLARLAGGPNEQFF.

The V gene is TRBV5-4, the J gene TRBJ2-2; maybe TRBD2 (7 bases). V dropped 2 bases and J dropped 5 bases, with 16 bases sitting between them. CDR1 SGHNT and CDR2 YYREEE come from the germline V gene (reference sequence). This CDR3 is 16 amino acids long. Here the CDR3 reads CASSFFFGGRTGELFF. DNA of the CDR3: TGTGCCAGCAGCTTCTTTTTCGGGGGGCGAACCGGGGAGCTGTTTTTT.

The chain employs TRBV7-9 and TRBJ1-4; 10 bases are shared with TRBD1. The V gene end was trimmed by 5 bases and the J gene end by 7 bases; junction bases not matched to a gene: 10. From germline, CDR1 is SEHNR and CDR2 FQNEAQ (reference sequence). The CDR3 is 16 residues long. The CDR3 nucleotides are TGTGCCAGCAGCGTATATGCCGGGACAGGGGTTGAAAAACTGTTTTTT. Translation gives CASSVYAGTGVEKLFF.

The rearrangement uses TRBV6-1 and TRBJ2-1; perhaps TRBD2 as D (5 bases). The CDR3 extends over 15 amino acids. Trimming removed 9 bases at V and 9 bases at J, with 24 bases between. CDR1 is MNHNS and CDR2 is SASEGT in the germline V gene. Written as DNA, the CDR3 is TGTGCCAGTTCGCCGACCTCGAGAGCGGTGGGTGAGCAGTTCTTC. It translates to CASSPTSRAVGEQFF.

This clone was detected only a few times. This chain connects TRBV5-4 to TRBJ2-1, with D maybe TRBD1 (5 bases). Germline CDR1 SGHNT, CDR2 YYREEE (reference sequence). V lost 1 base to trimming and J lost 6 bases, with 8 bases between them. The CDR3 has 13 residues. CDR3 DNA sequence: TGTGCCAGCAGCTTGCCCGACAGCAATGAGCAGTTCTTC. Protein product: CASSLPDSNEQFF.